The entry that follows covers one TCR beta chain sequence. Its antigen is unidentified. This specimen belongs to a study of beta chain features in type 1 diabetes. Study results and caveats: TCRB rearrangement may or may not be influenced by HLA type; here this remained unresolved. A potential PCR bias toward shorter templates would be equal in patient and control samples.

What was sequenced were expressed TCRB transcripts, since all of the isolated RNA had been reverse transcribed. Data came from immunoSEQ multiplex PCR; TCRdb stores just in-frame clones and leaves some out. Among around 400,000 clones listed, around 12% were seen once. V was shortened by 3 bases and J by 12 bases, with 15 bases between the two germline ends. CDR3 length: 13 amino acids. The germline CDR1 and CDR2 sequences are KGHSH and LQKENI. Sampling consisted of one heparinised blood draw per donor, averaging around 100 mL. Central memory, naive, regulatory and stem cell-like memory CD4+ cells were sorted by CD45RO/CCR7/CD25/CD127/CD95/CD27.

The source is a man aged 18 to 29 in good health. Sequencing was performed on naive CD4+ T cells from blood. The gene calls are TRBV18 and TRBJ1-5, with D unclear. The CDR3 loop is CASSPVEGRVQHF. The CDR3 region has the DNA TGTGCCAGCTCACCCGTGGAGGGTAGAGTCCAGCATTTT. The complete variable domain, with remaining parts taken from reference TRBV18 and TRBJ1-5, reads NAGVMQNPRHLVRRRGQEARLRCSPMKGHSHVYWYRQLPEEGLKFMVYLQKENIIDESGMPKERFSAEFPKEGPSILRIQQVVRGDSAAYFCASSPVEGRVQHFGDGTRLSIL.